This T cell receptor (beta chain) was retrieved from a study of immune heterogeneity within non-small cell lung tumors. Study context: Histology included several squamous cell carcinomas, under 11 non-squamous carcinomas and 1 unspecified tumor. Study conclusions and caveats: For the most part, the T-cell receptor beta clonotypes present at high frequency were distinct from one individual patient to the next.

This CDR3 has 15 residues. V lost 9 bases to trimming and J lost 6 bases; unmatched junction nucleotides: 12. Germline assignment: CDR1 SGHAT and CDR2 FQNNGV. TCR beta CDR3 amplification used multiplex PCR with 32 V and 13 J primers. TCRdb called the multiplex PCR reads again in MiXCR, with one record for every CDR3 protein. The sample holds around 21,000 distinct CDR3 sequences, around 28% seen once. Bulk tumor genomic DNA was the template, and each sample received 600 to 700 ng. The authors collected several far-apart biopsies from each primary tumor during surgery. Curative operations were performed on patients who had untreated, newly diagnosed non-small cell lung cancer. The donors had newly diagnosed non-small cell lung cancer and underwent surgery intended to cure it. Notes on this clonotype: Its antigen is not identified.

The source is a middle-aged man with non-small cell lung cancer. This chain connects TRBV11-2 to TRBJ2-2; 8 bases map to TRBD2. Input material: lung tumor tissue. The CDR3 reads CARRQTGGGAGELFF. The CDR3 nucleotides read TGTGCCAGAAGGCAGACCGGGGGGGGGGCCGGGGAGCTGTTTTTT.